The clone carrying this T cell receptor (beta chain) has only a few counts. In germline, CDR1 is SGHKS, CDR2 YYEKEE (reference sequence). CDR3 length equals 14 residues. V shed 2 bases and J shed 6 bases, with 15 bases lying between them. The sample originates from a study of identical twins. MiXCR, run by TCRdb on the 5' RACE reads, gives a single entry per CDR3 protein. The sample has hundreds of thousands of distinct CDR3 sequences; about 20% are singletons. The data also belong to a second study, concerning T cells expressing NK-cell markers.

The sequenced sample was PBMCs. The chain couples TRBV5-5 to TRBJ2-7; D may match TRBD1 or TRBD2 (6 bases each). The clonotype was recovered from a woman between 18 and 30 years old in good health. The CDR3 protein is CASSLSRGLGEQYF. CDR3 sequence (DNA): TGTGCCAGCAGCTTAAGCCGGGGGCTAGGCGAGCAGTACTTC. Full variable domain (rest looked up from reference TRBV5-5 and TRBJ2-7): DAGVTQSPTHLIKTRGQQVTLRCSPISGHKSVSWYQQVLGQGPQFIFQYYEKEERGRGNFPDRFSARQFPNYSSELNVNALLLGDSALYLCASSLSRGLGEQYFGPGTRLTVT.